A single sample is the source of the 21 T cell receptor beta chains below, sequenced in a study of tumor-infiltrating lymphocytes in primary liver carcinoma. TCR beta cDNA came from about 470 ng total RNA, primed with a constant-region primer. TCR beta libraries came from three nested multiplex PCR rounds using slightly modified ARM-PCR. PCR rounds one and two used TRBV1-TRBV30 forward primers with a C-beta reverse primer for 10 cycles each. TCRdb re-analysed the multiplex PCR reads in MiXCR, keeping a single row per CDR3 protein. Of 25,000 to 35,000 distinct CDR3 sequences in the sample, 71% were seen once. Bulk tissue was left unsorted, and RNA and DNA were co-extracted from 20-30 mg of it. The sample comprised liver tumor tissue from sampling region 3. Stated subset: tumor region T3, left-lateral pole. Source of these receptors: a woman aged 30 to 39 with primary liver carcinoma and hepatitis B virus infection.

In the case of this clonotype: Germline is not matched at one junction end, which may reflect a read error. J is TRBJ2-7 and V is TRBV7-8; D gene unclear. The CDR3 runs 13 residues. Germline CDR1 and CDR2: SGHVS and FQNEAQ. This CDR3 reads CTSSLVLNYEQYF. The CDR3 nucleotides are TGTACCAGCAGCTTGGTCCTAAACTACGAGCAGTACTTC.

About this clonotype itself: The junction shows a germline mismatch at one end, possibly a read error. The chain employs TRBV11-3 and TRBJ2-3; 12 bases agree with TRBD2. Germline V gene sequence: CDR1 SGHNT, CDR2 YENEEA. The CDR3 has 18 residues. DNA of the CDR3: TGTGCCAGCAGCCTAGGACTAGCGGGAAGAGGAAGCACGGATACGCAGTATTTT. It translates to CASSLGLAGRGSTDTQYF.

This clonotype was picked up many times. This sequence may be a read error, since a much larger clone differs from it by one base. The rearrangement links TRBV7-8 to TRBJ2-1, with 10 bases matching TRBD1. The V gene's germline CDR1 is SGHVS and CDR2 FQNEAQ. The CDR3 is 16 residues long. The V segment lost 5 bases and the J segment 4 bases; nucleotides outside the gene matches: 8. In nucleotides, the CDR3 is TGTGCCAGCAGCCCCCTCGGGACAGGGGTTTACAATGAGCAGTTCTTC. Amino acid sequence: CASSPLGTGVYNEQFF.

This clonotype was detected a few times. Being one base from a much bigger clone, this may be a read error. The chain employs TRBV11-3 and TRBJ2-7, with D perhaps matching TRBD1 (5 bases). Trimming stripped 2 bases from V and 3 bases from J, with 11 bases between. CDR1 and CDR2 (germline): SGHNT, YENEEA. This CDR3 contains 14 residues. This CDR3 reads CASSLTKGLYEQYF. CDR3 DNA: TGTGCCAGCAGCTTAACGAAGGGGCTCTACGAGCAGTACTTC. Full variable domain (outside the CDR3, taken from reference TRBV11-3 and TRBJ2-7): EAGVVQSPRYKIIEKKQPVAFWCNPISGHNTLYWYLQNLGQGPELLIRYENEEAVDDSQLPKDRFSAERLKGVDSTLKIQPAELGDSAVYLCASSLTKGLYEQYFGPGTRLTVT.

In this sample, this clonotype turned up once. A junction boundary mismatches the germline segment, possibly from a read error. This chain connects TRBV11-2 to TRBJ1-1; the D gene is possibly TRBD1 (5 bases). The CDR3 runs 20 residues. The V gene's germline CDR1 is SGHAT and CDR2 FQNNGV. CDR3 nucleotides: TGTGCCAACAGCGCTCGGGGCAGGGCGCGCAAGAGGTGGAGTAACACTGAAGCTTTCTTT. Its protein product is CANSARGRARKRWSNTEAFF.

A word on this clonotype: At one end, the junction sequence differs from germline, possibly due to a read error. This sequence joins TRBV7-9 and TRBJ2-2; 11 bases line up with TRBD2. Germline V CDR1 and CDR2: SEHNR, FQNEAQ (reference sequence). The CDR3 has 19 residues. The DNA for the CDR3 is TGTACCAGCAGCCAACTGACCAAACTAGCGGGGGTGAATACCGGGGAGCTGTTTTTT. Protein product: CTSSQLTKLAGVNTGELFF.

On this clonotype: The junction shows a germline mismatch at one end, possibly a read error. The chain carries TRBV4-1 and TRBJ2-7; perhaps TRBD1 as D (6 bases). Germline CDR1 reads MGHRA; CDR2 reads YSYEKL. This CDR3 has 14 amino acids. In DNA, the CDR3 is TGCACCAGCAGCCTCATGCCACAGGGTGGCGAGCAGTACTTC. Its protein is CTSSLMPQGGEQYF.

This clonotype has a count of ten or more. The genes are TRBV11-2 and TRBJ2-1, with TRBD2 matching over 8 bases. This CDR3 is built from 16 residues. CDR1 is SGHAT, CDR2 FQNNGV, per germline. V lost 5 bases, J lost 4 bases, and 10 bases stayed unmatched. The CDR3 loop reads CASSPGLAGDYNEQFF. The CDR3 nucleotides are TGTGCCAGCAGCCCCGGGCTAGCGGGCGATTACAATGAGCAGTTCTTC.

On this clonotype: A single base separates this from a much larger clone, so it may be a read error. V usage is TRBV12-3 or TRBV12-4 and J usage is TRBJ2-1, with 8 bases matching TRBD2. CDR3 length: 15 amino acids. The CDR3 DNA follows: TGTACCAGCAGACCTGGCGGGAGGTCCCACAATGAGCAGTTCTTC. Translating gives CTSRPGGRSHNEQFF.

Regarding this clonotype: Lacking the conserved final phenylalanine or tryptophan, this CDR3 likely reflects a read error. This chain uses TRBV11-1 with TRBJ2-7, with TRBD1 identical over 10 bases. The CDR3 length is 15 residues. Looked up from germline, CDR1 is SGHAT and CDR2 is FQDESV (reference sequence). The chain's CDR3 is CANSSAGTGDAEQYS. For the CDR3, the DNA is TGTGCCAACAGCTCCGCCGGGACAGGGGATGCCGAGCAGTACTCC.

This clonotype showed up just a few times. A read error may account for a junction end that differs from germline. This rearrangement joins TRBV4-3 to TRBJ2-7, with D perhaps TRBD1 (5 bases). Germline CDR1 and CDR2: LGHNA and YSLEER. This CDR3 comprises 15 residues. The CDR3 sequence: CASSQNFPGSYEQCF. The CDR3 bases are TGCGCCAGCAGCCAAAATTTTCCAGGGTCCTACGAGCAGTGCTTC.

This rearrangement joins TRBV5-5 to TRBJ2-5, with a possible D match to TRBD2 (6 bases). This CDR3 is 15 amino acids long. CDR1 and CDR2 from the germline V gene are SGHKS and YYEKEE (reference sequence). The CDR3 DNA sequence: TGTACTAGCAGCTTTGGACTCATGAACCAAGAGACCCAGTACTTC. It translates to CTSSFGLMNQETQYF.

This rearrangement joins TRBV20-1 to TRBJ2-1, with TRBD2 as a possible D gene (6 bases). Germline CDR1 and CDR2: DFQATT and SNEGSKA (reference sequence). CDR3 length: 11 residues. CDR3 coding DNA: TGCAATGTTAGACTCGGGAGTGAGCAGTTCTTC. Amino acids: CNVRLGSEQFF.

In the case of this clonotype: A much larger clone differs by one base, so this may be a read error. The rearrangement joins TRBV7-8 to TRBJ2-7; D tentatively fits TRBD1 or TRBD2 (5 bases each). V lost 6 bases and J lost 1, with 16 bases in between. The CDR3 is 15 residues long. Germline CDR1 reads SGHVS; CDR2 reads FQNEAQ. The CDR3 coding sequence is TGTGCCAGCAGTCCTACTGGGTGGGGGTCCTACGAGCAGTACTTC. It specifies CASSPTGWGSYEQYF.

In regard to this clonotype: This is likely a read error, given that the CDR3 carries no conserved phenylalanine or tryptophan at its end. No DNA is shown, since the ends of the CDR3 on it are uncertain; the CDR3 is the one TCRdb lists. The chain carries TRBV6-5 and TRBJ2-3; the table's D call, TRBD2, was not checked against the DNA. The V gene's germline CDR1 is MNHEY and CDR2 SVGAGI. A total of 14 residues make up the CDR3, ends included. The CDR3 sequence is CASSRTGGTDTEYL.

About this clonotype: A read error is likely, as this CDR3 ends without the conserved phenylalanine or tryptophan. The limits of the CDR3 on the DNA are not certain, so only TCRdb's listed CDR3 is given. The V call is TRBV11-2, the J call TRBJ1-1; TRBD1 was called by the table and not checked on the DNA. The germline gives CDR1 SGHAT, CDR2 FQNNGV. From its first to its last residue, the CDR3 has 11 amino acids. The CDR3 protein is CASSPGTEAYY.

A word on this clonotype: The germline gene is not matched at one end of the junction; a read error may be the cause. The CDR3 DNA sequence: TGCGCCAGCAGCGAGACGGGAGTAGCGTCGACAGATACGCAGTACTTT. It codes for CASSETGVASTDTQYF. This chain joins TRBV5-1 and TRBJ2-3, with D perhaps matching TRBD2 (6 bases). CDR1 and CDR2 from the germline V gene are SGHRS and YFSETQ. The CDR3 loop spans 16 amino acids.

Comments on this clonotype: One junction end does not reproduce the germline sequence, and a read error may be involved. This chain connects TRBV6-5 to TRBJ1-1; D is uncertain. Germline V CDR1 and CDR2: MNHEY, SVGAGI. The CDR3 runs 13 residues. The CDR3 loop is CASTEGTYAEAPF. The CDR3 bases are TGTGCCAGCACTGAGGGAACTTACGCTGAAGCTCCCTTT.

Concerning this clonotype itself: At one end, the junction sequence differs from germline, possibly due to a read error. In DNA, the CDR3 is TGTGGCAGCAGTGAATATATTATGGGGCAACGAGCTTTCTTT. This translates into CGSSEYIMGQRAFF. J is TRBJ1-1 and V is TRBV25-1, with a weak D call TRBD1 (5 bases). Germline CDR1 reads MGHDK; CDR2 reads SYGVNS. The CDR3 covers 14 residues.

This clonotype appeared many times. The V call is TRBV11-2, the J call TRBJ2-1; tentatively, D is TRBD1 (6 bases). The germline gives CDR1 SGHAT, CDR2 FQNNGV. Trimming cost V 2 bases and J 7 bases, with 12 bases left between them. The CDR3 has 14 residues. CDR3: CASSLQGTGNEQFF. CDR3 nucleotide sequence: TGTGCCAGCAGCTTACAGGGTACAGGGAATGAGCAGTTCTTC.

The chain is built from TRBV10-3 and TRBJ2-1; D unclear. The CDR3 is made up of 14 amino acids. V lost 7 bases, J lost 7 bases, and 17 bases lay in between. The germline V gene has CDR1 ENHRY and CDR2 SYGVKD. The CDR3 DNA is TGTGCCATCAATCCTACGGCGACCCGGAATGAGCAGTTCTTC. It translates to CAINPTATRNEQFF.